This TCR beta chain comes out of a study of identical twins. The CDR3 contains 17 residues. Germline CDR1 SGHAT, CDR2 FQNNGV. Trimming stripped 2 bases from V and 2 bases from J, with 16 bases between. This clonotype has just a few counts. TCRdb itself ran the 5' RACE reads through MiXCR, one entry per CDR3 protein. The table records around 1.7 million distinct CDR3 sequences, under 35% of them present only once. The source is a newborn girl in good health. The chain recombines TRBV11-2 with TRBJ1-5; possible D gene TRBD1, 5 bases. Sequencing was carried out using cord blood. Here the CDR3 reads CASSLTPAGGGNQPQHF. The CDR3 region has the DNA TGTGCCAGCAGCTTAACGCCTGCCGGGGGGGGCAATCAGCCCCAGCATTTT.